Described below is a single TCR beta chain sequence and its context. Its specificity is unknown. Sequencing was performed with immunoSEQ multiplex PCR; in TCRdb, only in-frame clones are kept and a portion is missing. This sample has about 83,000 clones, with roughly 90% found just once. This record belongs to a study of T cell responses to AZD1222 COVID-19 vaccine. Study-wide results and limits: There were vaccine-associated CD4 TCRs across spike, dominant at 160-218 and 743-854. Two doses of AZD1222 preceded a rise in Spike-specific TCR breadth and depth. There were mostly white British donors and more females than males, and clonal diversity was possibly underestimated.

Second doses at about 4 or about 12 weeks were pooled. CDR1 is SEHNR, CDR2 FQNEAQ, per germline (reference sequence). Deletions cut 5 bases from V and 10 bases from J, with 12 bases between. CDR3 length: 12 residues. The specimen comprised peripheral blood, sampled 28 days after the second AZD1222 dose. The receptor was isolated from an adult who received the AZD1222 COVID-19 vaccine. V is TRBV7-9 and J is TRBJ1-5, with no clear D. CDR3: CASSRGHDPQHF. CDR3 DNA sequence: TGTGCCAGCAGCCGTGGGCATGATCCCCAGCATTTT.